This T cell receptor beta chain was recovered during a study of T cell changes during pregnancy in multiple sclerosis. Some clones are missing from TCRdb's copy, which holds only in-frame ones; the method was immunoSEQ multiplex PCR. The data contain tens of thousands of clones, 80% to 90% of them singletons. The table lists this clone with a count of one. Trimming took 1 base from V and 1 from J; bases not matched to a gene: 9. Germline V gene sequence: CDR1 SEHNR, CDR2 FQNEAQ (reference sequence). The CDR3 loop spans 18 amino acids. The rearrangement joins TRBV7-9 to TRBJ2-3; 9 nucleotides align to TRBD2. The sample in question was CD4+ T cells from peripheral blood mononuclear cells, obtained after pregnancy. This sequence was found in a female donor with multiple sclerosis, enrolled in a pregnancy study. DNA for the CDR3: TGTGCCAGCAGCTTAGTCGCCCTCCCTAGCGGGGGCACAGATACGCAGTATTTT. It codes for CASSLVALPSGGTDTQYF.